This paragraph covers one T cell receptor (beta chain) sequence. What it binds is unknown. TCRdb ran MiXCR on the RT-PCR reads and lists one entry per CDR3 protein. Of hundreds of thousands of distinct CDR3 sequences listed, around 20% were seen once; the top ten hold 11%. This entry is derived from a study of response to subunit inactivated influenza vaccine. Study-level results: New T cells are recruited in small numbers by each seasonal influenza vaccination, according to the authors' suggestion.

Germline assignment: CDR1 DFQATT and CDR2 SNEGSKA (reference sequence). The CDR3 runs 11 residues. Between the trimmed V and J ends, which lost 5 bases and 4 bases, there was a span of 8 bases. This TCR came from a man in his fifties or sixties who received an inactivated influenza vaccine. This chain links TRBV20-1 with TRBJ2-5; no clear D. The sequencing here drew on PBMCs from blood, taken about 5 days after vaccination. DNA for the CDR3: TGCAGTGCTCCCTGGAGAGAGACCCAGTACTTC. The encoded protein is CSAPWRETQYF.